The 14 T cell receptor beta chains presented below share a single source sample, sequenced in a study of CD8 T cells in Susac syndrome. Reverse transcription used roughly 0.5 to 1 ug RNA and random hexamers. TCRdb independently ran MiXCR on the immunoSEQ multiplex PCR reads; one entry per CDR3 protein. Here the sample spans about 180,000 distinct CDR3 sequences, approximately 94% being singletons. The sequencing sample was made of CD4+ T cells from PBMCs. Receptors were obtained from a human donor with Susac syndrome.

The V call is TRBV15, the J call TRBJ1-5, with unresolved D. The CDR3 has 15 amino acids. Per the germline V gene, CDR1 is LNHNV and CDR2 is YYDKDF (reference sequence). V lost 1 base and J 2 bases, leaving 9 bases between the germline ends. The CDR3, as DNA: TGTGCCACCAGCAGAGGGGATGGTGGCAATCAGCCCCAGCATTTT. This codes for CATSRGDGGNQPQHF.

V gene TRBV18 combines with J gene TRBJ2-7; 7 bases agree with TRBD1. Per the germline V gene, CDR1 is KGHSH and CDR2 is LQKENI. V trimming: 2 bases; J trimming: 2 bases; junction bases outside the gene matches: 6. There are 15 residues in the CDR3. This CDR3 is CASSPSSQGAYEQYF. The CDR3 DNA follows: TGTGCCAGCTCACCAAGTAGCCAGGGGGCCTACGAGCAGTACTTC.

The chain carries TRBV29-1 and TRBJ1-1, with a weak D call TRBD1 (6 bases). The CDR3 spans 13 residues. V lost 7 bases and J lost 0, with 12 bases in between. Per the germline V gene, CDR1 is SQVTM and CDR2 is ANQGSEA. The CDR3 sequence is CSAQGTLNTEAFF. CDR3 nucleotides: TGCAGCGCGCAGGGGACCCTGAACACTGAAGCTTTCTTT. Complete variable domain (other parts from reference TRBV29-1 and TRBJ1-1): SAVISQKPSRDICQRGTSLTIQCQVDSQVTMMFWYRQQPGQSLTLIATANQGSEATYESGFVIDKFPISRPNLTFSTLTVSNMSPEDSSIYLCSAQGTLNTEAFFGQGTRLTVV.

V is TRBV6-5 and J is TRBJ1-1, with D unresolved. This CDR3 comprises 12 residues. Germline-derived CDR1 and CDR2 are MNHEY and SVGAGI. Trimming took off 6 bases at V and 4 bases at J, with 9 bases between the two ends. CDR3 coding DNA: TGTGCCAGCAGGGACTCGGGCACTGAAGCTTTCTTT. As protein: CASRDSGTEAFF.

The table lists this clonotype with a count of one. CDR3 nucleotide sequence: TGTGCCAGCAGCGTCGGCAGGGATGCACCCCTCCACTTT. Translating gives CASSVGRDAPLHF. The chain has TRBV9 and TRBJ1-6; a weak D match, TRBD1 (5 bases). The V and J ends lost 2 bases and 11 bases respectively, with 11 bases between them. Germline V lookup: CDR1 SGDLS, CDR2 YYNGEE. The CDR3 consists of 13 residues.

The CDR3 reads CSSRRGLETQYF. As DNA, the CDR3 is TGCAGTTCCCGTCGGGGGCTAGAGACCCAGTACTTC. This chain connects TRBV20-1 to TRBJ2-5, with D perhaps matching TRBD1 or TRBD2 (6 bases each). The V end lost 8 bases, the J end lost 4 bases, and 14 bases lay between the germline ends. Germline V gene sequence: CDR1 DFQATT, CDR2 SNEGSKA (reference sequence). The length of the CDR3 is 12 residues.

This clonotype appeared a single time. This sequence joins TRBV6-2 or TRBV6-3 and TRBJ2-7; 9 bases match TRBD1. From germline, CDR1 is MNHEY and CDR2 SVGEGT. This CDR3 spans 13 amino acids. V shed 8 bases, J shed 6 bases, and the junction held 8 bases outside the gene matches. The CDR3 DNA reads TGTGCCAGCTCCGGGACAGGGATGGGCGAGCAGTACTTC. Amino acids: CASSGTGMGEQYF.

This sequence joins TRBV5-4 and TRBJ2-2; D is unclear. Deletions cut 4 bases from V and 0 bases from J, with 13 bases between. Germline loops: CDR1 SGHNT, CDR2 YYREEE (reference sequence). The CDR3 length is 16 residues. The CDR3 region has the DNA TGTGCCAGCAGCCTCCGTGCGTCCACGAACACCGGGGAGCTGTTTTTT. Encoded protein: CASSLRASTNTGELFF.

This chain uses TRBV3-1 with TRBJ2-7; a weak D match, TRBD1 (5 bases). The CDR3 loop spans 13 amino acids. The V end was cut by 1 base, the J end by 1 base, with 5 bases between. The germline V gene encodes CDR1 LGHDT and CDR2 YNNKEL (reference sequence). This CDR3 is CASSQGQSYEQYF. The CDR3 nucleotides are TGTGCCAGCAGCCAAGGACAGTCCTACGAGCAGTACTTC.

The rearrangement links TRBV25-1 to TRBJ2-3, with D unclear. V dropped 7 bases and J dropped 0 bases, with 8 bases sitting between them. Germline-derived CDR1 and CDR2 are MGHDK and SYGVNS. CDR3 length equals 13 residues. CDR3 DNA sequence: TGTGCCAGCACCCAACTGAGCACAGATACGCAGTATTTT. It translates to CASTQLSTDTQYF.

This rearrangement joins TRBV24-1 to TRBJ2-5; 8 bases are shared with TRBD2. This CDR3 spans 16 amino acids. Trimming cost V 3 bases and J 5 bases; bases outside gene matches: 10. Germline values: CDR1 KGHDR, CDR2 SFDVKD. The CDR3 region is CATSDGRGDVRETQYF. CDR3 nucleotides: TGTGCCACCAGTGATGGGCGGGGGGACGTCCGGGAGACCCAGTACTTC.

The chain combines TRBV25-1 with TRBJ1-1; D call uncertain. V was pared by 10 bases and J by 1 base, with 10 bases between. Germline CDR1 and CDR2: MGHDK and SYGVNS. This CDR3 is built from 12 residues. CDR3 nucleotides: TGTGCCAACCAAACACAGAACACTGAAGCTTTCTTT. Protein: CANQTQNTEAFF.

The chain employs TRBV12-3 or TRBV12-4 and TRBJ2-3; TRBD1 matches 8 bases. The J segment lost 0 bases and the V segment lost 0 bases, leaving 2 bases of the junction unmatched. The CDR3 consists of 16 residues. The CDR3 reads CASSLAGQDSTDTQYF. The CDR3 DNA reads as TGTGCCAGCAGTTTAGCGGGACAGGATAGCACAGATACGCAGTATTTT.

In this sample, this clonotype turned up a few times. V and J are TRBV11-2 and TRBJ2-7, with 8 bases fitting TRBD1. V shed 5 bases, J shed 1 base, and the junction held 4 bases outside the gene matches. The CDR3 has 14 amino acids. Germline CDR1 is SGHAT and CDR2 is FQNNGV. The CDR3 loop is CASSPQGASYEQYF. DNA of the CDR3: TGTGCCAGCAGCCCCCAGGGGGCTTCCTACGAGCAGTACTTC.